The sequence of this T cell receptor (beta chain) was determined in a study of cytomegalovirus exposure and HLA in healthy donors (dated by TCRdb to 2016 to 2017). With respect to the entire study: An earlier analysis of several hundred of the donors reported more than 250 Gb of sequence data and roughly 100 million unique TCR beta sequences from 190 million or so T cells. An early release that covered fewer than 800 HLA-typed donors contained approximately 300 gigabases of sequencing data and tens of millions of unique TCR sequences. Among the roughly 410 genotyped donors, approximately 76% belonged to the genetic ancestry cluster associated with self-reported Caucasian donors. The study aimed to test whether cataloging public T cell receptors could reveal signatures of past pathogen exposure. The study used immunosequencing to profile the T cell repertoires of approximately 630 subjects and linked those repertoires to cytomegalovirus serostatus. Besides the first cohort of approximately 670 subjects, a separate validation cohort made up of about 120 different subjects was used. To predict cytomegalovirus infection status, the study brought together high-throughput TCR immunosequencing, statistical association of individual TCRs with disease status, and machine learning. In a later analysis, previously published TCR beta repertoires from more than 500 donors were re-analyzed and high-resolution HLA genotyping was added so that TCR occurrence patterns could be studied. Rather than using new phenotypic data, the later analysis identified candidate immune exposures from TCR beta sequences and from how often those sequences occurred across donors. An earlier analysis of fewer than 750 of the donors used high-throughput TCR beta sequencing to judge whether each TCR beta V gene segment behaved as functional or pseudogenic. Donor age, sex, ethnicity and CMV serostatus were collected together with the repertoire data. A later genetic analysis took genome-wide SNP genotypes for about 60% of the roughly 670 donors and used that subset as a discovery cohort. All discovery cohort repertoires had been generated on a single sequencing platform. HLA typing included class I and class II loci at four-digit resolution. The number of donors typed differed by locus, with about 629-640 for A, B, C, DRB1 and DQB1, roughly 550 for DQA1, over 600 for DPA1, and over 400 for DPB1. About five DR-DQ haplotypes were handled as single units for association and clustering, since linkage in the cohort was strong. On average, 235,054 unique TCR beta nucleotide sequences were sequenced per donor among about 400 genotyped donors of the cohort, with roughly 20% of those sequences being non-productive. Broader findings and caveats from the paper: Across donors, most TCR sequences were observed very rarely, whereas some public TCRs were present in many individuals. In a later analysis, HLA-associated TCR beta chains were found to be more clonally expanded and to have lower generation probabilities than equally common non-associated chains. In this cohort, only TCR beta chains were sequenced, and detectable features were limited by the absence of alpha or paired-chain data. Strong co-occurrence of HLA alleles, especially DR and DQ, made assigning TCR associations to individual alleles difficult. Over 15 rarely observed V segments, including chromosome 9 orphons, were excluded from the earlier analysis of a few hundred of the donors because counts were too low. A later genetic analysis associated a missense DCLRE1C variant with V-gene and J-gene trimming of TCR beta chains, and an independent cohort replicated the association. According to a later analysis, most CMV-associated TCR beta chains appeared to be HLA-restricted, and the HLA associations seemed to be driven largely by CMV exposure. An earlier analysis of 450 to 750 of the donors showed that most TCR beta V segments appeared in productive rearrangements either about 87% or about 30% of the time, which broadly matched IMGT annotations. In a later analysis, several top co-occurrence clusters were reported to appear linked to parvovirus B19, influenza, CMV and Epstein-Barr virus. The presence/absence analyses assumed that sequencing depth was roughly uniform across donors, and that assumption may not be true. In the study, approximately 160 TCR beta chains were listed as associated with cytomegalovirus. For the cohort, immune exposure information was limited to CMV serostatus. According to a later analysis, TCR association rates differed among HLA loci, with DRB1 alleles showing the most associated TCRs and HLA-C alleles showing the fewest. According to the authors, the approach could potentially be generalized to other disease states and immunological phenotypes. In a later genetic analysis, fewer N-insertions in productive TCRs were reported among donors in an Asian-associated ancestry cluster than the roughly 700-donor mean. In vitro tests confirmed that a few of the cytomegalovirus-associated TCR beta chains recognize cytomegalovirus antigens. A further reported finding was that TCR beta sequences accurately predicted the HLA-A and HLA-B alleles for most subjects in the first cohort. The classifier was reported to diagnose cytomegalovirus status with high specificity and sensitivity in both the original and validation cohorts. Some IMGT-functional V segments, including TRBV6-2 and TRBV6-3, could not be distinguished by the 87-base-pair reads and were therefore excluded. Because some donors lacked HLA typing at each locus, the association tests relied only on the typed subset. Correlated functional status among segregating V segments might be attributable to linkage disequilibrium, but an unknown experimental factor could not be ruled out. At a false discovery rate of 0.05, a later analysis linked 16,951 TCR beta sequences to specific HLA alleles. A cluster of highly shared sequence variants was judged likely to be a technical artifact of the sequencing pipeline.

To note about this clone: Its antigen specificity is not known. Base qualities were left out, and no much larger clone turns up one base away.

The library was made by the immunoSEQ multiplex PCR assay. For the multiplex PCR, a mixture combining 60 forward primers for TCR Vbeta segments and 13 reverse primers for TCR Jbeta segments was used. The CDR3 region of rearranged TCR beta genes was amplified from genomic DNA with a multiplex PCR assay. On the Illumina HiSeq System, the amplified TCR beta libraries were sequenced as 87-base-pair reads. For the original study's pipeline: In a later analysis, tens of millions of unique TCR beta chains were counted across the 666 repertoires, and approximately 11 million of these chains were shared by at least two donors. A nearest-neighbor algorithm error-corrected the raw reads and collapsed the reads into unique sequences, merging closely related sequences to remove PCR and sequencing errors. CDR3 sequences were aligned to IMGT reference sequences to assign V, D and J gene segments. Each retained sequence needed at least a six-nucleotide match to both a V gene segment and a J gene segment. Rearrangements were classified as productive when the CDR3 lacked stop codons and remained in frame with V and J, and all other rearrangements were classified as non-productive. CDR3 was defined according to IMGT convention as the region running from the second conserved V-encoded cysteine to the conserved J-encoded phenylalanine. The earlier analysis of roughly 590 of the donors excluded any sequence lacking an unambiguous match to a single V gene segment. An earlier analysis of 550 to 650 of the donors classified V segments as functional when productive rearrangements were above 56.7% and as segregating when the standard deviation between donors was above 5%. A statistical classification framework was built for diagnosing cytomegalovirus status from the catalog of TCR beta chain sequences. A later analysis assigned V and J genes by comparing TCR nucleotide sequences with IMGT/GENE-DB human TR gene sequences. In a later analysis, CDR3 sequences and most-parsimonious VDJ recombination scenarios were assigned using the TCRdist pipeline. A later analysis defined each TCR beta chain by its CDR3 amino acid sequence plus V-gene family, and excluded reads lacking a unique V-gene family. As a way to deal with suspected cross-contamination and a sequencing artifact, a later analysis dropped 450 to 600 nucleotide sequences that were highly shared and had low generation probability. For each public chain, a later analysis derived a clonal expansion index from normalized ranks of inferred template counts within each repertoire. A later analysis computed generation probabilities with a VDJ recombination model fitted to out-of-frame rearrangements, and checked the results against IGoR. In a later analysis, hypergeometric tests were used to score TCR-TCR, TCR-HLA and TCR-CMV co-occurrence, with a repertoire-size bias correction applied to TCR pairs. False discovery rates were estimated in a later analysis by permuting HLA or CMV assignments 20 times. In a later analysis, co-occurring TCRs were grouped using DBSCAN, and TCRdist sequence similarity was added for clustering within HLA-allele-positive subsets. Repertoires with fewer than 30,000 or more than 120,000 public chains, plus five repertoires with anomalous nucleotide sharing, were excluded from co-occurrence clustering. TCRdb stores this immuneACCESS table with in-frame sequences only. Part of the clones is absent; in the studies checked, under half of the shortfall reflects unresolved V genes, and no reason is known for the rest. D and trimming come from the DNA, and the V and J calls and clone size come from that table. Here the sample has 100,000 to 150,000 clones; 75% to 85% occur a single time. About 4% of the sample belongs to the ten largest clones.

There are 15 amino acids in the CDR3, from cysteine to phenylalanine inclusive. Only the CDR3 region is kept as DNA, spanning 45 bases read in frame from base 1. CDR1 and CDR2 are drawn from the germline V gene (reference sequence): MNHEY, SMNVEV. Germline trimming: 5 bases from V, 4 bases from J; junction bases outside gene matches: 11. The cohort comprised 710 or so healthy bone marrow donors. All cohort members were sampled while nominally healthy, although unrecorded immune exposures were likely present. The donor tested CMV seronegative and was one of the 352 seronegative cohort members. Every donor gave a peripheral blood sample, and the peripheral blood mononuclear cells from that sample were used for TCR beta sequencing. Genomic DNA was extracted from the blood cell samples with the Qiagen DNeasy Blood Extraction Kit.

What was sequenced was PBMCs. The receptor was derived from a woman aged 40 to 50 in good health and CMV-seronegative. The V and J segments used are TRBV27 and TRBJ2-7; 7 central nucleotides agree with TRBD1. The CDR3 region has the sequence CASSPQDRSSYEQYF. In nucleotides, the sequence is TGTGCCAGCAGTCCGCAGGACAGGTCCTCATACGAGCAGTACTTC.